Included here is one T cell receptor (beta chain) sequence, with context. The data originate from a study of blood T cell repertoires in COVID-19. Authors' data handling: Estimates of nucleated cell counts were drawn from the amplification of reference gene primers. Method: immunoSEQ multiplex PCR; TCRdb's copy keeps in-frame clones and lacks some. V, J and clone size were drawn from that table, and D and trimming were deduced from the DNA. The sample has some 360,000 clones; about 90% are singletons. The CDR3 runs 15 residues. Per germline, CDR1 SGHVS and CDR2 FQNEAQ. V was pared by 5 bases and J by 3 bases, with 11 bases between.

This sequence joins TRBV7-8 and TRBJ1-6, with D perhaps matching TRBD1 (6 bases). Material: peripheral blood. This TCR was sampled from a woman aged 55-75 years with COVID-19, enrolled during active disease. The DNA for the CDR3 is TGTGCCAGCAGCCCCCCAGGGGACTATAATTCACCCCTCCACTTT. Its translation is CASSPPGDYNSPLHF.